Below, 3 T cell receptor beta chains from the same sample are listed, as sequenced in a study of cytomegalovirus exposure and HLA in healthy donors. PCR primers comprised 60 Vbeta and 13 Jbeta primers. The table came from immunoSEQ multiplex PCR; TCRdb's copy has only in-frame clones and leaves some out. The sample carries some 140,000 clones, roughly 60% recorded once. Sequencing input: PBMCs. The source is a woman in her 40s in good health and CMV-seronegative.

V usage is TRBV6-1 and J usage is TRBJ1-5, with 9 bases matching TRBD1. The CDR3 length is 15 residues. Looked up from germline, CDR1 is MNHNS and CDR2 is SASEGT. The V gene end was trimmed by 0 bases and the J gene end by 6 bases; junction bases not matched to a gene: 3. The CDR3 coding sequence is TGTGCCAGCAGTGAAGCGGGGACAGGGATTCAGCCCCAGCATTTT. Protein: CASSEAGTGIQPQHF.

This clone was picked up a small number of times. V gene TRBV6-5 combines with J gene TRBJ2-3, with D perhaps TRBD1 (5 bases). The CDR3 totals 13 residues. The V gene lost 11 bases and the J gene lost 2 bases, with 14 bases spanning the gap. Germline CDR1 and CDR2: MNHEY and SVGAGI. The chain's CDR3 is CAGRRQFTDTQYF. The CDR3 nucleotides are TGTGCCGGCCGAAGACAGTTCACAGATACGCAGTATTTT.

The chain employs TRBV6-5 and TRBJ2-5; 7 nucleotides match TRBD2. Germline CDR1 reads MNHEY; CDR2 reads SVGAGI. The CDR3 extends over 15 amino acids. Trimming cost V 4 bases and J 11 bases; bases outside gene matches: 16. CDR3 in amino acids: CASSFNTGTAGEQYF. The CDR3 DNA sequence: TGTGCCAGCAGTTTCAACACCGGGACGGCGGGGGAGCAGTACTTC.